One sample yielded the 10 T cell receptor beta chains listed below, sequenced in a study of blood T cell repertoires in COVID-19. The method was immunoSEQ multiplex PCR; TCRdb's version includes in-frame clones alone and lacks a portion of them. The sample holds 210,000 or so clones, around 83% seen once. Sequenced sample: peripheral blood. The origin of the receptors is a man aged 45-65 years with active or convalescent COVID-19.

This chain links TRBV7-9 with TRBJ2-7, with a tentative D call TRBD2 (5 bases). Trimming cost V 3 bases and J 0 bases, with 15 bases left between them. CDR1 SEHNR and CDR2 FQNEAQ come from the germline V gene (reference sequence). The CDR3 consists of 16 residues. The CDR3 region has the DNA TGTGCCAGCAGCTTGTTTCCTCAGCGGTACTCCTACGAGCAGTACTTC. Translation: CASSLFPQRYSYEQYF.

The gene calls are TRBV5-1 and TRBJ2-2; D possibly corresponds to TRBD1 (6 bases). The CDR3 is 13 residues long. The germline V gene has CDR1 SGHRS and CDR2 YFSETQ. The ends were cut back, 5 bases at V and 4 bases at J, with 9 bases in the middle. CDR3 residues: CASRQGGTGELFF. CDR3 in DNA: TGCGCCAGCAGACAGGGCGGCACCGGGGAGCTGTTTTTT.

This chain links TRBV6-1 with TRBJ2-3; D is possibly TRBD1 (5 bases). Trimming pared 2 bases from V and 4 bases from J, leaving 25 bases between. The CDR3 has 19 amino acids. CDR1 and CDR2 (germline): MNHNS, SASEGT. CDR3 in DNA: TGTGCCAGCAGTGAAAGGGGAAGCACAGGTGGTTTTTACTCAGATACGCAGTATTTT. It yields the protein CASSERGSTGGFYSDTQYF.

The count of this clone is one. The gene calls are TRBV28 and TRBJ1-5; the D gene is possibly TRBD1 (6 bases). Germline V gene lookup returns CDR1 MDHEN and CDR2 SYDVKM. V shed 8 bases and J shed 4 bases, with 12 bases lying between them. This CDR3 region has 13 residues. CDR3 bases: TGTGCCAGCTCCGGGACAACTAATCAGCCCCAGCATTTT. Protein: CASSGTTNQPQHF.

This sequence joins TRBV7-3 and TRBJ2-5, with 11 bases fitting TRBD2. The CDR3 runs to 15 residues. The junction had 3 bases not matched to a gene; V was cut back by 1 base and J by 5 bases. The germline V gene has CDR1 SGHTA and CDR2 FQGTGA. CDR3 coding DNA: TGTGCCAGCAGCTTAAAACTAGCGGGAGTGGAGACCCAGTACTTC. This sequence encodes CASSLKLAGVETQYF. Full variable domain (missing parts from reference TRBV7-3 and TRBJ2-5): GAGVSQTPSNKVTEKGKYVELRCDPISGHTALYWYRQSLGQGPEFLIYFQGTGAADDSGLPNDRFFAVRPEGSVSTLKIQRTERGDSAVYLCASSLKLAGVETQYFGPGTRLLVL.

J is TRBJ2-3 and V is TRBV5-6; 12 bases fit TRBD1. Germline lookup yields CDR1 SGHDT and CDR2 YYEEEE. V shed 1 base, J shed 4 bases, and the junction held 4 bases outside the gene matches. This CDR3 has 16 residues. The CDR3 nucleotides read TGTGCCAGCAGCTTGTTGGGACAGGGGGCGTCAGATACGCAGTATTTT. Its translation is CASSLLGQGASDTQYF.

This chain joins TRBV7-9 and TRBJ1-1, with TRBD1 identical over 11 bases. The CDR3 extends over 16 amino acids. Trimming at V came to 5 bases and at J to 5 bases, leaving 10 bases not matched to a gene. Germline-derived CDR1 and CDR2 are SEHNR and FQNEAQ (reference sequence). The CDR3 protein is CASSPTGTGGRTEAFF. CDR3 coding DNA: TGTGCCAGCAGCCCCACGGGGACAGGGGGAAGGACTGAAGCTTTCTTT.

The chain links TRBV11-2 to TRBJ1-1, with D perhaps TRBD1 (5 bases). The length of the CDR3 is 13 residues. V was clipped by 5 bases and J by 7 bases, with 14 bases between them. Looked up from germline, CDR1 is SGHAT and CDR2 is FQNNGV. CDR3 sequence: CASSRRQRNEAFF. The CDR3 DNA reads TGTGCCAGCAGCCGACGACAGCGTAATGAAGCTTTCTTT.

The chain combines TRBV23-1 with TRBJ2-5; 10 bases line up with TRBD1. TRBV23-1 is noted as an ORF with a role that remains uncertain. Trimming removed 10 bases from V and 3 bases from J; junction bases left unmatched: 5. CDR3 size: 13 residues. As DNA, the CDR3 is TGCGCCAATGGACAGGGGGGGGAAGAGACCCAGTACTTC. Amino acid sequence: CANGQGGEETQYF.

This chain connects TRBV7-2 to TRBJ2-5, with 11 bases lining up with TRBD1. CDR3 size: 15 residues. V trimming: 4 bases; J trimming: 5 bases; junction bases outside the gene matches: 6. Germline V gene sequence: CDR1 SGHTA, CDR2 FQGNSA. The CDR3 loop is CASSSGQGAWETQYF. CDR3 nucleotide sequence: TGTGCCAGCAGCTCCGGACAGGGGGCGTGGGAGACCCAGTACTTC.